The source of this T cell receptor (beta chain) is a study of cytomegalovirus exposure and HLA in healthy donors. Study results and limitations: The classifier was said to identify cytomegalovirus status with high specificity and sensitivity. Despite most TCR sequences being rare, some public TCRs occurred in many donors. Later, an analysis showed that TCR beta chains associated with HLA were more clonally expanded than others that were equally common.

PCR primers comprised 60 Vbeta and 13 Jbeta primers. The data were produced by immunoSEQ multiplex PCR, yet TCRdb's version contains in-frame clones alone and is incomplete. This sample yields 110,000 or so clones, of which 75% to 85% are seen a single time; around 2.1% belongs to the top ten. As to this clone: Its specificity is not known.

Germline V gives CDR1 SGHRS, CDR2 YFSETQ. Trimming cost V 2 bases and J 1 base, with 10 bases left between them. CDR3 size: 15 residues. The chain combines TRBV5-1 with TRBJ1-5; D gene ambiguous. This receptor was obtained from a young man in good health and CMV-seronegative. The sample consisted of PBMCs. DNA of the CDR3: TGCGCCAGCAGCTTAGATCCCACAAGCAATCAGCCCCAGCATTTT. Its protein is CASSLDPTSNQPQHF.